This T cell receptor (beta chain) came from a study of T cell repertoires in cytomegalovirus infection. The CDR3 totals 12 residues. Unmatched junction bases numbered 2, after V lost 10 bases and J lost 2 bases. In germline, CDR1 is SNHLY, CDR2 FYNNEI. This clonotype was found a few times. TCRdb reanalysed the reads using MiXCR and keeps one entry per CDR3 protein. The table lists around 530,000 distinct CDR3 sequences, approximately 16% of them singletons. The sequenced sample consisted of CD8+ T cells from PBMCs. The receptor comes from a human donor in good health (CMV status not recorded). Some clones in this sample may be carry-over from other donors' samples. The chain joins TRBV2 to TRBJ1-5, with 7 bases aligning to TRBD1. As DNA, the CDR3 is TGTGCCACCGACAGGGGCAATCAGCCCCAGCATTTT. Protein sequence: CATDRGNQPQHF.